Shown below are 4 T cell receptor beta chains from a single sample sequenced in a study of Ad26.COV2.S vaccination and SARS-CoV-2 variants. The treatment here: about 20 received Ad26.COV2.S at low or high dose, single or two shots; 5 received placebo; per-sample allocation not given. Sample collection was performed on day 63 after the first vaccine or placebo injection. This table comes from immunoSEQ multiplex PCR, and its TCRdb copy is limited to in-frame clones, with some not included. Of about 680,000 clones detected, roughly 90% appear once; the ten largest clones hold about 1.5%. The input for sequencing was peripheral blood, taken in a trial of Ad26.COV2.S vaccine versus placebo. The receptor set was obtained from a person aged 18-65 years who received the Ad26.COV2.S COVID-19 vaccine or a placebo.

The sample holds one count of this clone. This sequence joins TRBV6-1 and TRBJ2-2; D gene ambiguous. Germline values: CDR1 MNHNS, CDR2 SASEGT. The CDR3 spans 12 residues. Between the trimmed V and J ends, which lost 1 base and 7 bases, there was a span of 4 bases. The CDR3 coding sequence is TGTGCCAGCAGTGAAGGGGGCGGGGAGCTGTTTTTT. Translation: CASSEGGGELFF.

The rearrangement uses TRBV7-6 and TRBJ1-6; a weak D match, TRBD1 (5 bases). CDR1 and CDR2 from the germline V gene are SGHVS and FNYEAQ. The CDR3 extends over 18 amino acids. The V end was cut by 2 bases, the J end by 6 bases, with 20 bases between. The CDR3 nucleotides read TGTGCCAGCAGCTTAAGGATCCCCGGGGCTGAGGTTAATTCACCCCTCCACTTT. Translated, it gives CASSLRIPGAEVNSPLHF.

CDR3 DNA sequence: TGTGCCAGCAGCCCTCCGGGACTAGCGGACTACAATGAGCAGTTCTTC. Translation: CASSPPGLADYNEQFF. The V call is TRBV9, the J call TRBJ2-1, with TRBD2 matching 11 bases. Germline V gene data show CDR1 as SGDLS and CDR2 as YYNGEE. V dropped 4 bases and J dropped 3; count of bases not matched to a gene: 6. The CDR3 is 16 residues long.

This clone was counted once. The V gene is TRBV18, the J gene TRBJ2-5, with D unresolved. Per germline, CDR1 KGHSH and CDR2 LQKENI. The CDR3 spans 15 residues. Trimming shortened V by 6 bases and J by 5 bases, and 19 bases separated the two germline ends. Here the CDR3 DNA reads TGTGCCAGCTCCCGCGGAAGGGCCTCGCTGGAGACCCAGTACTTC. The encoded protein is CASSRGRASLETQYF.